This T cell receptor beta chain was profiled in a study of blood T cell repertoires in COVID-19. Original analysis: Amplification of reference gene primers was used by the study to estimate nucleated cell counts. Profiling relied on immunoSEQ multiplex PCR, and the TCRdb table lists in-frame clones only, not all of them. That table furnishes V, J and clone size, whereas the DNA furnished D and trimming. The sample contains about 260,000 clones, around four fifths of which appear only once. This CDR3 region has 15 residues. Looked up from germline, CDR1 is SGDLS and CDR2 is YYNGEE. V was clipped by 4 bases and J by 9 bases, with 20 bases between them. This clone was seen more than once but under ten times.

The rearrangement uses TRBV9 and TRBJ2-1; possible D gene TRBD2, 7 bases. The sequence was collected from a man aged 30 to 39 with acute COVID-19. What was sequenced was PBMCs or T cells enriched from blood (not recorded which). DNA of the CDR3: TGTGCCAGCAGCCCGTCTACGGGGGGCGGGGCTGAGCAGTTCTTC. This gives the protein CASSPSTGGGAEQFF.